Listed here are 17 T cell receptor beta chains from one sample, sequenced in a study of OX40 agonist ivuxolimab in advanced cancers. Sequenced by immunoSEQ multiplex PCR; TCRdb stores in-frame clones only, minus some. This sample has under 90,000 clones; 75% to 90% occur once, and the top ten carry about 0.22%. The sample here was CD4+ or CD8+ T cells sorted from blood, taken in a trial of the OX40 agonist ivuxolimab. The source of these receptors is an adult with an advanced solid tumor such as melanoma, head and neck, liver or kidney cancer.

The chain has TRBV4-1 and TRBJ2-5, with D perhaps TRBD1 (6 bases). Germline values: CDR1 MGHRA, CDR2 YSYEKL. Between the trimmed V and J ends, which lost 2 bases and 1 base, there was a span of 14 bases. This CDR3 region has 16 residues. CDR3 protein: CASSQLYKGGQETQYF. For the CDR3, the DNA is TGCGCCAGCAGCCAACTTTACAAAGGGGGCCAAGAGACCCAGTACTTC.

The rearrangement joins TRBV2 to TRBJ2-2; the D is unclear. The V and J ends lost 5 bases and 4 bases respectively, with 14 bases between them. This CDR3 spans 15 amino acids. The germline V gene has CDR1 SNHLY and CDR2 FYNNEI. The CDR3 protein is CASSILVRATGELFF. CDR3 nucleotides: TGTGCCAGCAGTATTCTTGTTAGGGCCACCGGGGAGCTGTTTTTT.

The gene calls are TRBV27 and TRBJ1-3; D perhaps matches TRBD1 (6 bases). V gave up 5 bases and J gave up 4 bases, with 9 bases separating them. CDR1 MNHEY and CDR2 SMNVEV come from the germline V gene (reference sequence). This CDR3 region has 13 residues. The CDR3, as DNA: TGTGCCAGCAGTAAGACAGGCGGAAACACCATATATTTT. Protein product: CASSKTGGNTIYF.

The rearrangement joins TRBV5-1 to TRBJ2-4, with TRBD1 matching over 9 bases. Per the germline V gene, CDR1 is SGHRS and CDR2 is YFSETQ. The CDR3 is 16 residues long. V was clipped by 4 bases and J by 7 bases; unmatched bases: 12. The CDR3 spells CASSAVTGTGTNIQYF. The CDR3 DNA follows: TGCGCCAGCAGCGCAGTTACCGGGACAGGGACCAACATTCAGTACTTC.

The chain links TRBV5-1 to TRBJ2-3; 13 nucleotides align to TRBD2. The germline gives CDR1 SGHRS, CDR2 YFSETQ. This CDR3 spans 16 amino acids. V shed 0 bases, J shed 4 bases, and the junction held 2 bases outside the gene matches. In DNA form, the CDR3 reads TGCGCCAGCAGCTTGGGCGGACTAGCGGGGGCAGATACGCAGTATTTT. Translating it yields CASSLGGLAGADTQYF.

This rearrangement joins TRBV29-1 to TRBJ1-4, with no clear D. The V end was cut by 6 bases, the J end by 0 bases, with 14 bases between. CDR3 length: 15 residues. CDR1 is SQVTM, CDR2 ANQGSEA, per germline. The CDR3 loop is CSVRRVGATNEKLFF. The CDR3 DNA reads as TGCAGCGTCCGAAGAGTGGGTGCAACTAATGAAAAACTGTTTTTT.

This chain connects TRBV28 to TRBJ1-2, with D maybe TRBD1 (6 bases). Germline assignment: CDR1 MDHEN and CDR2 SYDVKM. V dropped 3 bases and J dropped 4 bases, with 15 bases sitting between them. The CDR3 covers 15 residues. In DNA form, the CDR3 reads TGTGCCAGCAGTTTCGGGGGCGTAATTCTCTATGGCTACACCTTC. This translates into CASSFGGVILYGYTF.

The rearrangement uses TRBV10-3 and TRBJ2-3; D remains unclear. Germline loops: CDR1 ENHRY, CDR2 SYGVKD. This CDR3 has 15 residues. V gave up 0 bases and J gave up 6 bases, with 13 bases separating them. CDR3 region: CAISESSRPLDTQYF. CDR3 DNA sequence: TGTGCCATCAGTGAGTCTAGCCGACCTCTGGATACGCAGTATTTT.

The chain employs TRBV19 and TRBJ2-5; TRBD1 matches at 8 bases. V gave up 4 bases and J gave up 3 bases; unmatched junction bases: 4. This CDR3 has 14 amino acids. Germline CDR1 reads LNHDA; CDR2 reads SQIVND (reference sequence). The CDR3 loop is CASSRQGIKETQYF. The CDR3 DNA is TGTGCCAGTAGTAGACAGGGGATTAAAGAGACCCAGTACTTC. The complete variable domain, with remaining parts taken from reference TRBV19 and TRBJ2-5, reads DGGITQSPKYLFRKEGQNVTLSCEQNLNHDAMYWYRQDPGQGLRLIYYSQIVNDFQKGDIAEGYSVSREKKESFPLTVTSAQKNPTAFYLCASSRQGIKETQYFGPGTRLLVL.

This chain joins TRBV4-1 and TRBJ2-3; TRBD2 agrees at 13 bases. V dropped 0 bases and J dropped 3; count of bases not matched to a gene: 6. This CDR3 spans 18 amino acids. CDR1 and CDR2 (germline): MGHRA, YSYEKL. This chain's CDR3 is CASSQDPGLAGETDTQYF. The CDR3 DNA reads TGCGCCAGCAGCCAAGATCCCGGACTAGCGGGGGAGACAGATACGCAGTATTTT.

V usage is TRBV5-8 and J usage is TRBJ2-7; D might be TRBD1 (6 bases). V lost 2 bases and J lost 2, with 11 bases in between. CDR1 and CDR2 from the germline V gene are SGHTS and YDEGEE. This CDR3 region has 14 residues. CDR3 protein: CASSLHRDAYEQYV. The CDR3 DNA is TGTGCCAGCAGCTTACACAGGGACGCCTACGAGCAGTACGTC.

The V gene is TRBV29-1, the J gene TRBJ1-2, with D unresolved. V lost 4 bases and J lost 3, with 12 bases in between. There are 13 residues in the CDR3. The germline V gene has CDR1 SQVTM and CDR2 ANQGSEA. The CDR3, as DNA: TGCAGCGTTGCATCGACCACCCACTATGGCTACACCTTC. This sequence encodes CSVASTTHYGYTF.

V gene TRBV7-3 combines with J gene TRBJ2-3, with 9 bases matching TRBD1. The CDR3 length is 17 residues. CDR1 is SGHTA, CDR2 FQGTGA, per germline. V trimming: 5 bases; J trimming: 2 bases; junction bases outside the gene matches: 11. The CDR3: CASSPGRGQGNTDTQYF. CDR3 DNA sequence: TGTGCCAGCAGCCCCGGGCGAGGACAGGGGAACACAGATACGCAGTATTTT.

This chain links TRBV28 with TRBJ2-5; D is ambiguous. The CDR3 is 10 amino acids. Germline CDR1 is MDHEN and CDR2 is SYDVKM. The V gene lost 6 bases and the J gene lost 3 bases, with 2 bases spanning the gap. CDR3 protein: CASSKETQYF. For the CDR3, the DNA is TGTGCCAGCAGCAAAGAGACCCAGTACTTC.

This clone was observed once. The V and J genes are TRBV12-2 and TRBJ1-5; the tabulated D call, TRBD1, remains unverified against the DNA. TRBV12-2 is a known pseudogene. The CDR3 has 16 residues. CDR3 coding DNA: TGTGCAAGTCGCCCACCCGGTGGACAGGGCGATCAGCCCCAGCATTTT. Translation gives CASRPPGGQGDQPQHF.

CDR3 DNA sequence: TGTGCCAGCAGGGGGGGCACCCCCAGGGGGCGCGCCTATGGCTACACCTTC. It specifies CASRGGTPRGRAYGYTF. This sequence joins TRBV9 and TRBJ1-2; the match to TRBD1 covers 8 bases. The CDR3 covers 17 residues. The germline gives CDR1 SGDLS, CDR2 YYNGEE. V was pared by 5 bases and J by 4 bases, with 16 bases of the junction left unmatched.

The V call is TRBV5-1, the J call TRBJ1-5; D gene unclear. The CDR3 totals 14 residues. CDR1 is SGHRS, CDR2 YFSETQ, per germline. The ends were cut back, 0 bases at V and 2 bases at J, with 6 bases in the middle. DNA of the CDR3: TGCGCCAGCAGCTTGGAGGGAGGCAATCAGCCCCAGCATTTT. Its translation is CASSLEGGNQPQHF.